One and the same sample provided the 30 T cell receptor beta chains below, sequenced in a study of T cell changes during pregnancy in multiple sclerosis (dated by TCRdb to the late 2010s). The method was the immunoSEQ multiplex PCR assay. TCRdb carries this immuneACCESS record with in-frame sequences only. Its versions omit some clonotypes, under half of them owing to an unresolved V gene in the studies checked, with the rest unexplained. In this sample the table shows roughly 32,000 clones, approximately 94% of which occur a single time. Around 0.4% of the sample belongs to the ten largest clones. The sequencing used CD4+ T cells from peripheral blood mononuclear cells, collected in the second trimester of pregnancy. These receptor sequences come from a female donor with multiple sclerosis, enrolled in a pregnancy study.

The rearrangement uses TRBV4-1 and TRBJ2-3, with 7 bases identical to TRBD2. Per germline, CDR1 MGHRA and CDR2 YSYEKL. Trimming removed 4 bases from V and 2 bases from J; junction bases left unmatched: 9. CDR3 length: 16 residues. This chain's CDR3 is CASSRTPGLPTDTQYF. DNA for the CDR3: TGCGCCAGCAGCCGAACTCCGGGACTACCCACAGATACGCAGTATTTT.

This clone appeared a single time. The chain joins TRBV27 to TRBJ2-3; D is perhaps TRBD2 (5 bases). The CDR3 runs to 15 residues. V lost 2 bases and J lost 1, with 10 bases in between. Germline V CDR1 and CDR2: MNHEY, SMNVEV (reference sequence). CDR3 in amino acids: CASSLTGRGTDTQYF. For the CDR3, the DNA is TGTGCCAGCAGTTTAACTGGGCGGGGCACAGATACGCAGTATTTT.

The chain combines TRBV7-8 with TRBJ1-2, with unresolved D. V was trimmed by 4 bases and J by 2 bases, leaving 17 bases between them. The CDR3 spans 16 residues. CDR1 and CDR2 from the germline V gene are SGHVS and FQNEAQ. CDR3: CASSSPRGYQNYGYTF. The CDR3 DNA sequence: TGTGCCAGCAGCTCACCGAGAGGGTACCAAAACTATGGCTACACCTTC.

V and J are TRBV7-9 and TRBJ1-5; 9 nucleotides line up with TRBD1. V trimming: 8 bases; J trimming: 1 base; junction bases outside the gene matches: 3. This CDR3 has 14 amino acids. Germline V gives CDR1 SEHNR, CDR2 FQNEAQ (reference sequence). The CDR3 DNA is TGTGCCAGCGGACAGGGGACGAGCAATCAGCCCCAGCATTTT. This sequence encodes CASGQGTSNQPQHF.

This clone was picked up one time. This chain links TRBV5-1 with TRBJ1-1; tentative D call: TRBD1 (5 bases). Between the trimmed V and J ends, which lost 5 bases and 1 base, there was a span of 21 bases. Germline assignment: CDR1 SGHRS and CDR2 YFSETQ. The CDR3 sequence is 17 residues long. CDR3 in DNA: TGCGCCAGCAGATCGGGTCTGACAGAACGATCGAACACTGAAGCTTTCTTT. Amino acids: CASRSGLTERSNTEAFF. The full variable domain, rest sourced from reference TRBV5-1 and TRBJ1-1, is KAGVTQTPRYLIKTRGQQVTLSCSPISGHRSVSWYQQTPGQGLQFLFEYFSETQRNKGNFPGRFSGRQFSNSRSEMNVSTLELGDSALYLCASRSGLTERSNTEAFFGQGTRLTVV.

This rearrangement joins TRBV25-1 to TRBJ1-1; 7 bases match TRBD1. Germline V lookup: CDR1 MGHDK, CDR2 SYGVNS. This CDR3 spans 14 amino acids. V lost 8 bases, J lost 6 bases, and 12 bases stayed unmatched. Here the CDR3 DNA reads TGTGCCAGCGTAGAAGCAGGGGGACGGGCTGAAGCTTTCTTT. This gives the protein CASVEAGGRAEAFF.

A few counts support this clone. This sequence joins TRBV6-5 and TRBJ1-1; 7 bases match TRBD1. Trimming at V came to 2 bases and at J to 8 bases, leaving 8 bases not matched to a gene. This CDR3 spans 14 amino acids. Germline CDR1 is MNHEY and CDR2 is SVGAGI. The CDR3, as DNA: TGTGCCAGCAGTTACAGGGGGCCCGCGGGGGAAGCTTTCTTT. It yields the protein CASSYRGPAGEAFF.

The V and J genes are TRBV30 and TRBJ1-5; unclear D gene. Germline V gene data show CDR1 as GTSNPN and CDR2 as SVGIG (reference sequence). Trimming removed 5 bases at V and 1 base at J, with 24 bases between. The CDR3 consists of 18 residues. CDR3 in DNA: TGTGCCTGGGACTTAAACATAGGCCTCCTGGTCAGCAATCAGCCCCAGCATTTT. Translated, it gives CAWDLNIGLLVSNQPQHF.

V gene TRBV11-2 combines with J gene TRBJ1-3; D remains ambiguous. Trimming removed 6 bases at V and 0 bases at J, with 12 bases between. The germline gives CDR1 SGHAT, CDR2 FQNNGV. This CDR3 is built from 15 residues. CDR3: CASRHLAHSGNTIYF. The CDR3 DNA follows: TGTGCCAGCAGACACCTAGCACACTCTGGAAACACCATATATTTT.

This rearrangement joins TRBV11-2 to TRBJ1-1; maybe TRBD1 (5 bases). From germline, CDR1 is SGHAT and CDR2 FQNNGV. With 7 bases removed from V and 6 bases from J, the gap between germline ends came to 18 bases. This CDR3 comprises 14 residues. CDR3 protein: CASNVGGMGAEAFF. The CDR3 DNA sequence: TGTGCCAGCAACGTGGGAGGGATGGGGGCTGAAGCTTTCTTT.

This clone was found a few times. The gene calls are TRBV5-5 and TRBJ1-2, with 9 bases identical to TRBD1. CDR3 length: 15 amino acids. Germline V gene sequence: CDR1 SGHKS, CDR2 YYEKEE (reference sequence). V was pared by 1 base and J by 8 bases, with 9 bases of the junction left unmatched. CDR3 nucleotides: TGTGCCAGCAGCTTGACGGGACAGGGCATGAGGGGCTACACCTTC. It encodes CASSLTGQGMRGYTF.

The rearrangement links TRBV6-6 to TRBJ2-7, with D possibly TRBD2 on 5 matching bases. CDR3 size: 15 residues. With 5 bases removed from V and 4 bases from J, the gap between germline ends came to 18 bases. Germline CDR1 reads MNHNY; CDR2 reads SVGAGI (reference sequence). This chain's CDR3 is CASSQQLTEGYEQYF. In DNA form, the CDR3 reads TGTGCCAGCAGTCAACAGCTAACCGAGGGTTACGAGCAGTACTTC.

This chain links TRBV4-3 with TRBJ2-1; 9 bases align to TRBD2. V lost 3 bases, J lost 5 bases, and 8 bases stayed unmatched. The CDR3 length is 16 residues. Germline CDR1 and CDR2: LGHNA and YSLEER. The CDR3 DNA reads TGCGCCAGCAGCCAGAATAGCGGGAGACTCAACAATGAGCAGTTCTTC. Translating gives CASSQNSGRLNNEQFF.

This chain joins TRBV18 and TRBJ1-3; a weak D match, TRBD1 (5 bases). Per germline, CDR1 KGHSH and CDR2 LQKENI. Trimming took 0 bases from V and 4 from J, leaving 10 bases between them. This CDR3 has 15 residues. The chain's CDR3 is CASSPPGGSGNTIYF. CDR3 DNA: TGTGCCAGCTCACCACCGGGGGGTTCCGGAAACACCATATATTTT.

The V and J genes are TRBV5-6 and TRBJ1-5; 10 bases align to TRBD1. J was trimmed by 6 bases and V by 5 bases; bases with no gene match: 8. The CDR3 is 15 amino acids. Germline loops: CDR1 SGHDT, CDR2 YYEEEE. CDR3 in DNA: TGTGCCAGCAGAAAGACAGGGGGCCTGGCTCAGCCCCAGCATTTT. This codes for CASRKTGGLAQPQHF.

J is TRBJ2-5 and V is TRBV5-1; D not certain. V shed 0 bases and J shed 5 bases, with 11 bases lying between them. This CDR3 is built from 14 residues. CDR1 is SGHRS, CDR2 YFSETQ, per germline. CDR3 DNA sequence: TGCGCCAGCAGCTTGGACGGCCACGGGGAGACCCAGTACTTC. It is translated as CASSLDGHGETQYF.

This clone showed up just once. The V gene is TRBV7-2, the J gene TRBJ1-1; weak D call: TRBD1 (6 bases). The germline CDR1 and CDR2 sequences are SGHTA and FQGNSA. The CDR3 consists of 15 residues. V gave up 4 bases and J gave up 7 bases, with 19 bases separating them. The CDR3 reads CASSSPSRGVNEAFF. The CDR3 coding sequence is TGTGCCAGCAGCTCGCCATCCAGGGGAGTAAATGAAGCTTTCTTT.

The J gene is TRBJ1-1, the V gene TRBV5-4; TRBD1 agrees at 9 bases. The ends lost 6 bases at V and 5 bases at J; junction bases unmatched: 8. The germline CDR1 and CDR2 sequences are SGHNT and YYREEE (reference sequence). CDR3 size: 14 residues. CDR3 residues: CASTPDRGLTEAFF. The DNA for the CDR3 is TGTGCCAGCACCCCGGACAGGGGTCTTACTGAAGCTTTCTTT.

The V and J genes are TRBV4-1 and TRBJ2-7, with TRBD1 matching over 7 bases. Germline CDR1 is MGHRA and CDR2 is YSYEKL. J lost 2 bases, V lost 5 bases, and 12 bases had no gene match. This CDR3 is built from 16 residues. For the CDR3, the DNA is TGCGCCAGCAGCTTAGTGCTGGACAGGACCCCCTACGAGCAGTACTTC. Its translation: CASSLVLDRTPYEQYF.

The V and J genes are TRBV29-1 and TRBJ2-2; weak D call: TRBD1 (5 bases). V was cut by 2 bases and J by 5 bases, with 15 bases left in between. Germline V CDR1 and CDR2: SQVTM, ANQGSEA. This CDR3 has 15 residues. CDR3 amino acids: CSVESRAGFTGELFF. DNA for the CDR3: TGCAGCGTTGAATCACGCGCAGGGTTTACCGGGGAGCTGTTTTTT.

V gene TRBV2 combines with J gene TRBJ1-3, with 8 bases lining up with TRBD1. The CDR3 length is 14 residues. The V gene's germline CDR1 is SNHLY and CDR2 FYNNEI. The trim removed 6 bases at V and 4 bases at J, leaving 5 bases unmatched. The chain's CDR3 is CASRRQGPGNTIYF. CDR3 sequence (DNA): TGTGCCAGCAGACGACAGGGGCCAGGAAACACCATATATTTT.

The CDR3 protein is CASSRLTGSYGYTF. Written as DNA, the CDR3 is TGTGCCAGCAGCCGACTGACAGGTTCCTATGGCTACACCTTC. The chain recombines TRBV6-5 with TRBJ1-2; tentative D call: TRBD1 (6 bases). The V gene lost 6 bases and the J gene lost 4 bases, with 15 bases spanning the gap. Germline loops: CDR1 MNHEY, CDR2 SVGAGI. This CDR3 has 14 amino acids.

The genes are TRBV4-2 and TRBJ1-1; 8 bases are a match to TRBD1. The CDR3 consists of 15 residues. Trimming cost V 4 bases and J 5 bases; bases outside gene matches: 9. Germline-derived CDR1 and CDR2 are LGHNA and YNFKEQ. The CDR3 protein is CASSLSPGTGTEAFF. DNA of the CDR3: TGTGCCAGCAGCCTCAGTCCCGGGACAGGAACTGAAGCTTTCTTT.

This clone was picked up one time. The chain links TRBV29-1 to TRBJ2-3; maybe TRBD1 (5 bases). The CDR3 is 13 amino acids. V was cut by 2 bases and J by 10 bases, with 16 bases left in between. Per germline, CDR1 SQVTM and CDR2 ANQGSEA. The CDR3 DNA follows: TGCAGCGTTGAACCCGCGACAGTCCCTCCGCAGTATTTT. This gives the protein CSVEPATVPPQYF.

The CDR3 spells CASRFDSDSYEQYF. CDR3 DNA sequence: TGCGCCAGCCGATTTGACAGCGACTCCTACGAGCAGTACTTC. The chain carries TRBV5-1 and TRBJ2-7, with D perhaps TRBD1 (5 bases). Germline CDR1 is SGHRS and CDR2 is YFSETQ. This CDR3 has 14 residues. V lost 7 bases and J lost 0, with 14 bases in between.

The chain uses TRBV30 and TRBJ2-3, with a weak D call TRBD1 (5 bases). Per germline, CDR1 GTSNPN and CDR2 SVGIG (reference sequence). This CDR3 region has 14 residues. Trimming cost V 0 bases and J 0 bases, with 7 bases left between them. The CDR3 region has the DNA TGTGCCTGGAGTGTCAGGGAAAGCACAGATACGCAGTATTTT. This translates into CAWSVRESTDTQYF. Combining the CDR3 with reference TRBV30 and TRBJ2-3 gives the whole variable domain SQTIHQWPATLVQPVGSPLSLECTVEGTSNPNLYWYRQAAGRGLQLLFYSVGIGQISSEVPQNLSASRPQDRQFILSSKKLLLSDSGFYLCAWSVRESTDTQYFGPGTRLTVL.

This chain connects TRBV10-1 to TRBJ2-1; 12 bases fit TRBD2. After removal of 6 bases from V and 4 bases from J, the junction contained 4 bases not matched to a gene. The germline gives CDR1 WNHNN, CDR2 SYGVQD (reference sequence). The CDR3 loop spans 15 amino acids. The DNA for the CDR3 is TGCGCCAGCAGCCGAACTAGCGGGGGGTACAATGAGCAGTTCTTC. It is translated as CASSRTSGGYNEQFF.

J is TRBJ2-2 and V is TRBV9; no firm D call. Germline V gives CDR1 SGDLS, CDR2 YYNGEE. The CDR3 has 12 amino acids. V shed 3 bases and J shed 7 bases, with 7 bases lying between them. Here the CDR3 DNA reads TGTGCCAGCAGCGGAGCGTTCGGGGAGCTGTTTTTT. Protein product: CASSGAFGELFF. Supplemented by reference TRBV9 and TRBJ2-2, the full variable domain reads DSGVTQTPKHLITATGQRVTLRCSPRSGDLSVYWYQQSLDQGLQFLIQYYNGEERAKGNILERFSAQQFPDLHSELNLSSLELGDSALYFCASSGAFGELFFGEGSRLTVL.

J is TRBJ1-1 and V is TRBV6-1; 9 bases are a match to TRBD1. The germline gives CDR1 MNHNS, CDR2 SASEGT. The length of the CDR3 is 14 residues. The ends lost 4 bases at V and 1 base at J; junction bases unmatched: 1. Here the CDR3 DNA reads TGTGCCAGCAGTGCGACAGGGGGGAACACTGAAGCTTTCTTT. Amino acid sequence: CASSATGGNTEAFF.

This clone was detected only once. This chain connects TRBV7-9 to TRBJ2-2, with 10 positions matching TRBD2. The trim removed 5 bases at V and 0 bases at J, leaving 9 bases unmatched. There are 18 residues in the CDR3. Germline CDR1 and CDR2: SEHNR and FQNEAQ (reference sequence). The CDR3 region is CASSKGETSGTNTGELFF. CDR3 DNA: TGTGCCAGCAGCAAAGGGGAAACTAGCGGGACGAACACCGGGGAGCTGTTTTTT.